This T cell receptor beta chain was captured by sequencing in a study of T cells after yellow fever vaccination. Overall study: Preparing low-cell-number fractions relied on SMART-Seq v4 Ultra Low Input.

The CDR3 totals 15 residues. V gave up 2 bases and J gave up 5 bases, with 16 bases separating them. Overall study results and limits: Most clones from primary vaccination were detected again post-booster (roughly 95% CD4, around 88% CD8). Secondary responses were weaker yet peaked faster, day 5 versus 15.

By 5'RACE template switching, TCR cDNA was produced, with a universal primer site and UMIs added in the process. One entry per CDR3 protein, called by TCRdb with MiXCR from the 5' RACE reads. Seen here are tens of thousands of distinct CDR3 sequences, 10% to 15% observed once, and the top ten hold 20% to 25%. The clonotype originates from a man aged 18 to 30 who received the YFV17D yellow fever vaccine. The chain combines TRBV23-1 with TRBJ2-7, with D tentatively TRBD2 (6 bases). TRBV23-1 is designated an ORF whose function remains uncertain. Sample: CD8+ T cells not binding an NS4B(214-222) dextramer, sorted from PBMCs, taken approximately 22 days after the first yellow fever vaccination. In nucleotides, the CDR3 is TGCGCCAGCAGTCAACCACTAGCAAAATTACACGAGCAGTACGTC. It encodes CASSQPLAKLHEQYV.